This T cell receptor (beta chain) was recovered during a study of T-cell reconstitution after alpha-beta-depleted transplantation in children. Study-level findings and limits: When one year had passed after transplant, most T-cell counts and diversity came from newly produced T cells. In patients about two months after transplant, alpha-beta T cells reportedly arose from several hundred expanded graft clones. At day 60, the high TCRbeta diversity found in some patients originated from recipient T cells and thymic progenitors that had survived.

TCRbeta library construction was performed incorporating unique molecular identifiers. MiXCR was run by TCRdb on the PCR reads, yielding one entry per CDR3 protein. The sample shows 780,000 or so distinct CDR3 sequences, roughly 15% of them seen only once. Comment on this clonotype: Its antigen is currently unknown.

The source of this sequence is a male patient aged 5 to 17 who had a stem cell transplant for acute lymphoblastic leukemia, so the T cells may come from the graft donor. Specimen: PBMCs, mostly from graft donor cells, collected 360 days after TCRalphabeta/CD19-depleted stem cell transplant.

The CDR3: CASSLGLEMETQYF. In nucleotides, the CDR3 is TGCGCCAGCAGCCTCGGACTAGAGATGGAGACCCAGTACTTC. This chain connects TRBV5-1 to TRBJ2-5; 7 bases fit TRBD2. Per the germline V gene, CDR1 is SGHRS and CDR2 is YFSETQ. This CDR3 comprises 14 residues. Germline trimming cut 4 bases from V and 5 bases from J; bases unmatched to any gene: 8.